This T cell receptor beta chain is from a study of memory CD4+ T cells and cytomegalovirus serostatus. As for the study in general: Healthy Belgian adult donors included under ten CMV-positive and 24 CMV-negative people.

Profiled with immunoSEQ multiplex PCR; TCRdb holds only in-frame clones, not every one. The table records around 33,000 clones, around 76% of them present only once. Single viable CD3+CD4+CD8-CD45RO+ cells were sorted as the memory CD4+ T cells. After thawing, CD4+ T cells were positively selected. Sample: memory CD4+ T cells from blood. This clonotype was sampled from an adult in good health and CMV-seronegative. Some clones in this sample may be carry-over from other donors' samples.

The CDR3 reads CAISELGDIGNYGYTF. The CDR3 coding sequence is TGTGCCATCAGTGAGTTGGGGGACATCGGCAATTATGGCTACACCTTC. This chain connects TRBV10-3 to TRBJ1-2; D is perhaps TRBD1 (6 bases). CDR1 is ENHRY and CDR2 is SYGVKD in the germline V gene. The length of the CDR3 is 16 residues. V shed 1 base and J shed 5 bases, with 17 bases lying between them.